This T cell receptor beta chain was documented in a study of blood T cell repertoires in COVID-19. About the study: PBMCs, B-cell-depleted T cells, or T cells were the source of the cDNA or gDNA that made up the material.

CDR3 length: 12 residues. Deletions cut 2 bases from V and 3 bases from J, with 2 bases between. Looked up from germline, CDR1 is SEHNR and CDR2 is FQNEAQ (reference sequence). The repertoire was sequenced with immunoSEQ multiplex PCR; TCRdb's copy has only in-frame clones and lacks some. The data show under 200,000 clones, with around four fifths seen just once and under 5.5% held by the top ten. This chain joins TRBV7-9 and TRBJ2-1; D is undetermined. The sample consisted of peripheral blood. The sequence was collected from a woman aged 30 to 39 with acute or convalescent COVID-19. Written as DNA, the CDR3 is TGTGCCAGCAGCTTATACTACAATGAGCAGTTCTTC. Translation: CASSLYYNEQFF.